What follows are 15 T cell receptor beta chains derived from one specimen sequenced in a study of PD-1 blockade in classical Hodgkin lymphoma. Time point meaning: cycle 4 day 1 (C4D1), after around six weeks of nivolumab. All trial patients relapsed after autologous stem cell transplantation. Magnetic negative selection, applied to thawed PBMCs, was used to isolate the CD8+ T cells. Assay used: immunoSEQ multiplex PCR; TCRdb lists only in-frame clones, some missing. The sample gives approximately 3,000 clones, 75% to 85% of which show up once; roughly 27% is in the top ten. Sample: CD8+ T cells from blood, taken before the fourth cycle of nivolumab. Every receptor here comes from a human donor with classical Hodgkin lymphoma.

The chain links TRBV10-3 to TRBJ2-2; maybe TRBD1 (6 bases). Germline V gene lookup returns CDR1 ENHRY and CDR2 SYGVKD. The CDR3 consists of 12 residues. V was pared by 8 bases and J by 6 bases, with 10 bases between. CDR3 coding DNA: TGTGCCATCGGGGGCGACTCCGGGGAGCTGTTTTTT. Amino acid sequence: CAIGGDSGELFF.

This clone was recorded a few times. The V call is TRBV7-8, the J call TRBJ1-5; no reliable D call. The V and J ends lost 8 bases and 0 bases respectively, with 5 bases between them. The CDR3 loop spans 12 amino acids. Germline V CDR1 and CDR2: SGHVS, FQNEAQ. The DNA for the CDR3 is TGTGCCAGCGGCCATAGCAATCAGCCCCAGCATTTT. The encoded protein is CASGHSNQPQHF.

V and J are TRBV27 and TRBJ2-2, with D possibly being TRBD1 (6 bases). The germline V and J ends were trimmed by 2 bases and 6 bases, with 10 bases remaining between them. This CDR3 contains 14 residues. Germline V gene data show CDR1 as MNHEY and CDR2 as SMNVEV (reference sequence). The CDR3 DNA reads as TGTGCCAGCAGTTTAGGCAGGGGTGCCGGGGAGCTGTTTTTT. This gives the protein CASSLGRGAGELFF.

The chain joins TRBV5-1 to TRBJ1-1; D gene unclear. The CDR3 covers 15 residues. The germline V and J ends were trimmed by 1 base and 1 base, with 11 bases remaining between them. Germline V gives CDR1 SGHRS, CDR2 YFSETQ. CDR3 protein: CASSLRSPGNTEAFF. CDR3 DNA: TGCGCCAGCAGCTTGCGAAGCCCAGGGAACACTGAAGCTTTCTTT.

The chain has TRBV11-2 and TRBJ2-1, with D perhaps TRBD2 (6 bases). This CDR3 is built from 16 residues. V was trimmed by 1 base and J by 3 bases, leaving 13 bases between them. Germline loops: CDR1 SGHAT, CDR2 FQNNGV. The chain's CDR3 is CASSLVGGEIYNEQFF. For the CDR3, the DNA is TGTGCCAGCAGCTTAGTGGGCGGGGAGATCTACAATGAGCAGTTCTTC.

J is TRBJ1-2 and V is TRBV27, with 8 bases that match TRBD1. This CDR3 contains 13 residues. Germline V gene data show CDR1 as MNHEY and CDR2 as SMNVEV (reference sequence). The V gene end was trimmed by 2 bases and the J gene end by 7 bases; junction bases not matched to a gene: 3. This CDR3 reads CASSLQGAIGYTF. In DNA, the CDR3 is TGTGCCAGCAGTTTACAGGGGGCCATTGGCTACACCTTC.

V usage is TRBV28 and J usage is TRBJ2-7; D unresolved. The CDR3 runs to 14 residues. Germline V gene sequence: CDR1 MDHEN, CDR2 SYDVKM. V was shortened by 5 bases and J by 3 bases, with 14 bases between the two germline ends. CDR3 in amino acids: CASSPPTTVYEQYF. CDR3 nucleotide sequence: TGTGCCAGCAGTCCTCCGACAACAGTCTACGAGCAGTACTTC. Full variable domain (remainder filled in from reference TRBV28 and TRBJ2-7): DVKVTQSSRYLVKRTGEKVFLECVQDMDHENMFWYRQDPGLGLRLIYFSYDVKMKEKGDIPEGYSVSREKKERFSLILESASTNQTSMYLCASSPPTTVYEQYFGPGTRLTVT.

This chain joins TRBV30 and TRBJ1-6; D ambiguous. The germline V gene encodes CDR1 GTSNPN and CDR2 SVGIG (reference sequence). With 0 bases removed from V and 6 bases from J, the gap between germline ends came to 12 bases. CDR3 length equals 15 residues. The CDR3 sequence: CAWSVSGWVNSPLHF. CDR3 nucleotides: TGTGCCTGGAGTGTGAGTGGTTGGGTTAATTCACCCCTCCACTTT.

The CDR3 DNA reads as TGTGCCAGCAGCGCCCATATAGGGGCGGATGAGCAGTTCTTC. Its protein product is CASSAHIGADEQFF. The chain joins TRBV9 to TRBJ2-1, with D tentatively TRBD1 (5 bases). Per germline, CDR1 SGDLS and CDR2 YYNGEE. V shed 3 bases and J shed 8 bases, with 15 bases lying between them. The CDR3 spans 14 residues.

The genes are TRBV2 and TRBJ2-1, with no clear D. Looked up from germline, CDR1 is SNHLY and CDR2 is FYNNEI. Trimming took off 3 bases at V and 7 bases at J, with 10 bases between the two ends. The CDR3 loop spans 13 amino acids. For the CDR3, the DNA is TGTGCCAGCAGTGAGTCTACTTGGAATGAGCAGTTCTTC. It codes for CASSESTWNEQFF.

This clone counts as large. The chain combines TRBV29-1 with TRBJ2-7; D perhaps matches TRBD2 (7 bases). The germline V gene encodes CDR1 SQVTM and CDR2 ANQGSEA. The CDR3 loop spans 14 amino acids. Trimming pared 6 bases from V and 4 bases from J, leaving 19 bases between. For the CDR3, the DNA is TGCAGCGTGCCGGGGGGCCTCCCACCATACGAGCAGTACTTC. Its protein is CSVPGGLPPYEQYF.

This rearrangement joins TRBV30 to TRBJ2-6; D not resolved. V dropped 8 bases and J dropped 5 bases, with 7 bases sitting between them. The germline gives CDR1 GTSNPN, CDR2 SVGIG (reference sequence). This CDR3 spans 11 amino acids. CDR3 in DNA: TGTGCCCTTGACTGGGCCAACGTCCTGACTTTC. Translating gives CALDWANVLTF.

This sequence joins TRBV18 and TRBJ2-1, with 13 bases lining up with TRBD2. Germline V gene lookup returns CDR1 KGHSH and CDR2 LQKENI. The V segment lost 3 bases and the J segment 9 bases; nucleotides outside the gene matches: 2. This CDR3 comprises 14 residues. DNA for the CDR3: TGTGCCAGCTCACCCCGACTAGCGGGGGGTGAGCAGTTCTTC. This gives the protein CASSPRLAGGEQFF. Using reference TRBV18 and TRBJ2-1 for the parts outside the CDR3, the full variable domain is NAGVMQNPRHLVRRRGQEARLRCSPMKGHSHVYWYRQLPEEGLKFMVYLQKENIIDESGMPKERFSAEFPKEGPSILRIQQVVRGDSAAYFCASSPRLAGGEQFFGPGTRLTVL.

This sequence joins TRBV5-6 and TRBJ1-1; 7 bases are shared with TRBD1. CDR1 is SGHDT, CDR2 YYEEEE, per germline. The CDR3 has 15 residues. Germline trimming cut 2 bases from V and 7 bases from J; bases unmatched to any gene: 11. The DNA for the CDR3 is TGTGCCAGCAGCTTTTTAACAGGGGAGGAAGGTGAAGCTTTCTTT. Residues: CASSFLTGEEGEAFF.

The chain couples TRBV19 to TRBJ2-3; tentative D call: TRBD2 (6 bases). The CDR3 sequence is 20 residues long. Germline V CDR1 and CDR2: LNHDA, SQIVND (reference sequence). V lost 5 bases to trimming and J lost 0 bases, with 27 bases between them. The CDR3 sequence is CASSERVPLPGGTSTDTQYF. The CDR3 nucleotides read TGTGCCAGTAGTGAGAGGGTTCCGCTGCCTGGGGGGACTAGCACAGATACGCAGTATTTT. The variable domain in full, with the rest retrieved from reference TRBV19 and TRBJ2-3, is DGGITQSPKYLFRKEGQNVTLSCEQNLNHDAMYWYRQDPGQGLRLIYYSQIVNDFQKGDIAEGYSVSREKKESFPLTVTSAQKNPTAFYLCASSERVPLPGGTSTDTQYFGPGTRLTVL.